This T cell receptor beta chain was found in a study of cytomegalovirus exposure and HLA in healthy donors. 13 Jbeta primers and 60 Vbeta primers were used for the PCR. How the authors handled the data: A later analysis tallied 75 million to 80 million unique TCR beta chains, 10 million to 12 million of them shared. Clones were read by immunoSEQ multiplex PCR, and TCRdb kept only the in-frame ones, dropping some. The D gene and trimming were derived from the DNA, and the V and J assignments and clone size from that table. The data contain roughly 100,000 clones, around 75% of them singletons. General observations from the study: What a later analysis reportedly showed was that an Asian-associated ancestry cluster had fewer N-insertions than the roughly 700-donor mean. Researchers reported in a later analysis that a missense DCLRE1C variant was tied to TCR beta V- and J-gene trimming.

A word on this clone: What it binds is not known.

What was sequenced was PBMCs. The source is a female donor in good health and CMV-seronegative.

The CDR3 bases are TGTGCCAGCAGCCCCTCGTCCCCCCATGAGCAGTTCTTC. Translating it yields CASSPSSPHEQFF. The rearrangement links TRBV7-9 to TRBJ2-1, with D unresolved. Germline CDR1 and CDR2: SEHNR and FQNEAQ (reference sequence). The CDR3 is made up of 13 amino acids. The V end lost 5 bases, the J end lost 8 bases, and 13 bases lay between the germline ends.